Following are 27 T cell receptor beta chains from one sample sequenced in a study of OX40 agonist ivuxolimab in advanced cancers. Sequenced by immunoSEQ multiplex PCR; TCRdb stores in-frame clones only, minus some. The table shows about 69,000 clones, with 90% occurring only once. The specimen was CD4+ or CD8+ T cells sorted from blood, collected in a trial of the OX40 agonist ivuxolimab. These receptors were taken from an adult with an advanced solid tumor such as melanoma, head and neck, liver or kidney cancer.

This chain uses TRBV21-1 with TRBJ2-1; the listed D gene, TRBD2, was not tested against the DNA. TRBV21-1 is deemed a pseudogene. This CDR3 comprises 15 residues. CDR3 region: CASSEGAGGGNEQFF. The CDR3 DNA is TGTGCCAGCAGCGAAGGAGCGGGAGGAGGAAATGAGCAGTTCTTC.

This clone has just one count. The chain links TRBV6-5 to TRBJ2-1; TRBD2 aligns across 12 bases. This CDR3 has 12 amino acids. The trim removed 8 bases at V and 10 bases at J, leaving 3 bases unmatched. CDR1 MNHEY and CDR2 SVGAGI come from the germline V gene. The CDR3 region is CASGLAGKEQFF. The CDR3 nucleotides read TGTGCCAGCGGACTAGCGGGAAAAGAGCAGTTCTTC.

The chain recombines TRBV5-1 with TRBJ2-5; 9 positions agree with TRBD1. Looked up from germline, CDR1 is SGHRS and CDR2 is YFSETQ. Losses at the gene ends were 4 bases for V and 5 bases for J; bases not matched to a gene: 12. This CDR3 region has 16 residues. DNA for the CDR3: TGCGCCAGCAGCACTACTCCCGGGACAGGGTTTGAGACCCAGTACTTC. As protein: CASSTTPGTGFETQYF.

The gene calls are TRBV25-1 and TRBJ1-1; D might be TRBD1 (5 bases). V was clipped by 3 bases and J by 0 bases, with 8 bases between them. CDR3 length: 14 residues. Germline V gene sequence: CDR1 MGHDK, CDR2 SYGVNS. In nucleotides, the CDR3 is TGTGCCAGCAGTGATCAGGGATTGAACACTGAAGCTTTCTTT. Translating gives CASSDQGLNTEAFF.

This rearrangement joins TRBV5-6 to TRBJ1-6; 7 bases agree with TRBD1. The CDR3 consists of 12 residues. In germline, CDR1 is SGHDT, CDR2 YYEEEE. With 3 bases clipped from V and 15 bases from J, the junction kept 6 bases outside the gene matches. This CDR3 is CASSSTGRNLHF. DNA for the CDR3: TGTGCCAGCAGCTCGACAGGGAGGAACCTCCACTTT.

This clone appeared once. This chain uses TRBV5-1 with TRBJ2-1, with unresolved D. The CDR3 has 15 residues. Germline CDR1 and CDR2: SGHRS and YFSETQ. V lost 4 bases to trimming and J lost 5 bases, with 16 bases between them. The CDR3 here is CASSRWLLEHNEQFF. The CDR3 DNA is TGCGCCAGCAGCCGGTGGCTTTTAGAGCACAATGAGCAGTTCTTC.

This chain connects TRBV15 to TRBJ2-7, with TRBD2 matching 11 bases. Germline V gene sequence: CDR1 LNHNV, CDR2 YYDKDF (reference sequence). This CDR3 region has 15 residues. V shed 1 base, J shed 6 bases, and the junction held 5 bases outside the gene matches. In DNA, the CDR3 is TGTGCCACCAGCAGAGGCGGTAGCGGGAGGGTCGAGCAGTACTTC. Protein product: CATSRGGSGRVEQYF.

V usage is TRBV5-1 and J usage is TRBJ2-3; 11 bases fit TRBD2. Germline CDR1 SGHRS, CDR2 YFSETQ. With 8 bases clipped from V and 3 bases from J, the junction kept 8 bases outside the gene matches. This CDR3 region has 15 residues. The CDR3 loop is CASLASGRLTDTQYF. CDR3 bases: TGCGCCAGTCTTGCTAGCGGGAGGTTGACAGATACGCAGTATTTT.

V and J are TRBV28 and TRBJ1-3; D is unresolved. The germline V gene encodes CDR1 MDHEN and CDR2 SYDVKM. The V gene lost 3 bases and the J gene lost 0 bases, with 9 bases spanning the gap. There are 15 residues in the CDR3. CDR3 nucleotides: TGTGCCAGCAGTTTCCCTCCACTCTCTGGAAACACCATATATTTT. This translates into CASSFPPLSGNTIYF.

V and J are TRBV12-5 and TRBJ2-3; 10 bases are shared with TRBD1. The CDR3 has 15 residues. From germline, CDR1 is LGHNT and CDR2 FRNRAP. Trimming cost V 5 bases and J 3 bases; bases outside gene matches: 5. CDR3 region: CASGRWTGGTDTQYF. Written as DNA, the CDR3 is TGTGCTAGTGGTCGATGGACAGGGGGAACAGATACGCAGTATTTT.

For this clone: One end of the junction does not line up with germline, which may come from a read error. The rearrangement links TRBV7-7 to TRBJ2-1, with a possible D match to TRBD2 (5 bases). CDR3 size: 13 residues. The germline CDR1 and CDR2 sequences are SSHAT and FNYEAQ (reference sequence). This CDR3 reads CASSLLDGDEQFF. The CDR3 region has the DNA TGTGCTAGCAGCCTCCTAGACGGGGATGAGCAGTTCTTC.

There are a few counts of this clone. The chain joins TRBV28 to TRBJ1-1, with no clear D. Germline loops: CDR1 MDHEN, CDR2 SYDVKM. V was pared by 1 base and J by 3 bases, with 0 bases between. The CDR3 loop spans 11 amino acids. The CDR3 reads CASSLYTEAFF. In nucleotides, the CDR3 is TGTGCCAGCAGTTTATACACTGAAGCTTTCTTT.

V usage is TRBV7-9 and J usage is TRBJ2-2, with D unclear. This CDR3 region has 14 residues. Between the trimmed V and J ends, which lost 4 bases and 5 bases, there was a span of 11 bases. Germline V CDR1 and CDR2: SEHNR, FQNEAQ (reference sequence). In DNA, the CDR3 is TGTGCCAGCAGCTACGACGGACGAACCGGGGAGCTGTTTTTT. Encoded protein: CASSYDGRTGELFF.

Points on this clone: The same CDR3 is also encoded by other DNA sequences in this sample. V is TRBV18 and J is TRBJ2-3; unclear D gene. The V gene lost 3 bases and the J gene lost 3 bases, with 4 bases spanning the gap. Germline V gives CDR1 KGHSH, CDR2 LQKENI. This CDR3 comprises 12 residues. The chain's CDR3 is CASSPGTDTQYF. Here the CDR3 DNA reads TGTGCCAGCTCACCGGGGACAGATACGCAGTATTTT.

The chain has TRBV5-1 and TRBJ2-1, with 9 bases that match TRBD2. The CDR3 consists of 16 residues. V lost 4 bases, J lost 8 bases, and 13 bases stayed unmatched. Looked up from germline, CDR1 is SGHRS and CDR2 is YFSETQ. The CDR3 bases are TGCGCCAGCAGCCCCGCCGCTAGCGGGATCTATTATGAGCAGTTCTTC. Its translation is CASSPAASGIYYEQFF.

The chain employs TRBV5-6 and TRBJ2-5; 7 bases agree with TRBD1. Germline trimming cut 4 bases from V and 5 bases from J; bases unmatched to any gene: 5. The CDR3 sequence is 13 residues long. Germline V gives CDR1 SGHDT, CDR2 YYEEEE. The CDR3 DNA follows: TGTGCCAGCAGCCTGACAGGGTCGGAGACCCAGTACTTC. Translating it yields CASSLTGSETQYF.

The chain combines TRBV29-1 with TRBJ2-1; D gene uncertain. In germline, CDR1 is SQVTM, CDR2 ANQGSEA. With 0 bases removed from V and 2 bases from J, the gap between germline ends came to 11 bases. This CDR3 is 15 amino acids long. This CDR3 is CSVEDLWDPYNEQFF. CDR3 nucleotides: TGCAGCGTTGAAGATCTTTGGGATCCCTACAATGAGCAGTTCTTC.

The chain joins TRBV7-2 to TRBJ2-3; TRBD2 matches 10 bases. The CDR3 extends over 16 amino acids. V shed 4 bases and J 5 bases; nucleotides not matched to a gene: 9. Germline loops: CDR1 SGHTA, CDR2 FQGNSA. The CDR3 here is CASSSDSGRRRDTQYF. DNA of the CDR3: TGTGCCAGCAGCTCAGATAGCGGGAGGAGGCGAGATACGCAGTATTTT.

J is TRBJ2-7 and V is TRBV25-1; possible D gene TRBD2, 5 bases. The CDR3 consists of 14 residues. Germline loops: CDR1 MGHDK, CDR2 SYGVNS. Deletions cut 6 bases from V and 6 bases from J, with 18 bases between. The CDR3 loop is CASRTGRAYGEQYF. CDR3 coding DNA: TGTGCCAGCAGGACGGGAAGGGCCTACGGCGAGCAGTACTTC.

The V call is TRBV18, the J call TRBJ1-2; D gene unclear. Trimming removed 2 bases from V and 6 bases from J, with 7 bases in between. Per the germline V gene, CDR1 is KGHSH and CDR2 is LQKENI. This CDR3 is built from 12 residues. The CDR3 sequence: CASSPGDHGYTF. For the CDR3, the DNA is TGTGCCAGCTCACCAGGGGATCATGGCTACACCTTC.

The CDR3 region is CASSYKSLSYNEQFF. The CDR3 DNA follows: TGTGCCAGCAGTTACAAGTCCCTATCCTACAATGAGCAGTTCTTC. The rearrangement joins TRBV6-5 to TRBJ2-1; no clear D. Germline V gene sequence: CDR1 MNHEY, CDR2 SVGAGI. Trimming pared 2 bases from V and 1 base from J, leaving 9 bases between. The CDR3 is 15 amino acids.

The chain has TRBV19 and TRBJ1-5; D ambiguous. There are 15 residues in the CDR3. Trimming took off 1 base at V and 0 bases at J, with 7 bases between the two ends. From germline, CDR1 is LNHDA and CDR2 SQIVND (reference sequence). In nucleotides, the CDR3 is TGTGCCAGTAGTATAGCGGGCCTTAGCAATCAGCCCCAGCATTTT. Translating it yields CASSIAGLSNQPQHF.

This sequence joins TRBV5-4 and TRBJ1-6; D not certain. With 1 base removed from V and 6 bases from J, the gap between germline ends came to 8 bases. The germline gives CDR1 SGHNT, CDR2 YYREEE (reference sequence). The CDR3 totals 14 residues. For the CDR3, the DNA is TGTGCCAGCAGCTTGTTCCGCTCTAATTCACCCCTCCACTTT. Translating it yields CASSLFRSNSPLHF.

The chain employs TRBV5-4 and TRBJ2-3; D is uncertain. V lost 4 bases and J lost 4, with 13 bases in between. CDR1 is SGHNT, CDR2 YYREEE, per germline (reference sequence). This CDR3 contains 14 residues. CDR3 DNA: TGTGCCAGCAGCCCCACTAATTTAGCAGATACGCAGTATTTT. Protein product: CASSPTNLADTQYF. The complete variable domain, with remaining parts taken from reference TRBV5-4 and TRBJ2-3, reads ETGVTQSPTHLIKTRGQQVTLRCSSQSGHNTVSWYQQALGQGPQFIFQYYREEENGRGNFPPRFSGLQFPNYSSELNVNALELDDSALYLCASSPTNLADTQYFGPGTRLTVL.

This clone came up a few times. CDR3 DNA sequence: TGTGCCAGCAGCCAAGGGATAGCGGGAGTAGACGAGCAGTACTTC. It encodes CASSQGIAGVDEQYF. The V gene is TRBV4-2, the J gene TRBJ2-7; 9 bases map to TRBD2. The germline V gene has CDR1 LGHNA and CDR2 YNFKEQ. The CDR3 is 15 residues long. J lost 5 bases, V lost 1 base, and 6 bases had no gene match.

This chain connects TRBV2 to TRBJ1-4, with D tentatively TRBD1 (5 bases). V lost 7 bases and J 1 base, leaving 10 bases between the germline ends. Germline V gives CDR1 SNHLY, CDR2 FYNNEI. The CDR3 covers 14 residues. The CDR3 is CASKDSQTNEKLFF. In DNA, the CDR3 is TGTGCCAGCAAAGACAGCCAAACTAATGAAAAACTGTTTTTT.

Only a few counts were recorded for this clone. CDR3 region: CASSLADGYTF. The CDR3 bases are TGTGCCAGCAGCTTAGCCGATGGCTACACCTTC. The chain carries TRBV7-8 and TRBJ1-2; D not certain. V was pared by 0 bases and J by 6 bases, with 2 bases between. The CDR3 is made up of 11 amino acids. From germline, CDR1 is SGHVS and CDR2 FQNEAQ. The whole variable domain, remainder taken from reference TRBV7-8 and TRBJ1-2, is GAGVSQSPRYKVAKRGQDVALRCDPISGHVSLFWYQQALGQGPEFLTYFQNEAQLDKSGLPSDRFFAERPEGSVSTLKIQRTQQEDSAVYLCASSLADGYTFGSGTRLTVV.